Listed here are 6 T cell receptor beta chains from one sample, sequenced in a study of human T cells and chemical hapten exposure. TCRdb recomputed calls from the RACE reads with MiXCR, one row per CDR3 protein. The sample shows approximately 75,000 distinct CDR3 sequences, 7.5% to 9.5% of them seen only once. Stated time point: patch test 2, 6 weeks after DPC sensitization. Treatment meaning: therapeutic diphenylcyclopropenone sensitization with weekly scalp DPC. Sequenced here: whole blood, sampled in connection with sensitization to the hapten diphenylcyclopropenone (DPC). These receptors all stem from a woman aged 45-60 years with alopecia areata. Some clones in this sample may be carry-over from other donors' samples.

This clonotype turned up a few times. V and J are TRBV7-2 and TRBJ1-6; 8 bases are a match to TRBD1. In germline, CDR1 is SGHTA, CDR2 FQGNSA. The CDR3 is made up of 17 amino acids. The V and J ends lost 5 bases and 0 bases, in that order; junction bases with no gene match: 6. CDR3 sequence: CASSQDRALSYNSPLHF. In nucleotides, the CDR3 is TGTGCCAGCAGCCAGGACAGGGCCCTCTCCTATAATTCACCCCTCCACTTT.

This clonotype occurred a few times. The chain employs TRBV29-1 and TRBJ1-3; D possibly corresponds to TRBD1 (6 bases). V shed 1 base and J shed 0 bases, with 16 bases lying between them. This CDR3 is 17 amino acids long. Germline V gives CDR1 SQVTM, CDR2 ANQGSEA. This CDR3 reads CSVEAPDRPSSGNTIYF. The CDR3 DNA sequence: TGCAGCGTTGAAGCTCCAGACAGGCCGAGCTCTGGAAACACCATATATTTT.

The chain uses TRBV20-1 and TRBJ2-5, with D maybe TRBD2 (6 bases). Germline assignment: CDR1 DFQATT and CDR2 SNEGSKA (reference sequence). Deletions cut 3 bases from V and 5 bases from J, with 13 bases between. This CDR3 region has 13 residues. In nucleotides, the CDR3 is TGCAGTGCTAGTTCCGGGAGCCGCGAGACCCAGTACTTC. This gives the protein CSASSGSRETQYF.

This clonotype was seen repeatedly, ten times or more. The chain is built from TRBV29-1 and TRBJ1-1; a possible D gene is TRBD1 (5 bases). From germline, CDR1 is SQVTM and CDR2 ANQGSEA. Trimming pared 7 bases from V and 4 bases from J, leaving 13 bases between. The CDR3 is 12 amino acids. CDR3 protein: CSARRGSTEAFF. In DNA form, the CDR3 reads TGCAGCGCCCGGAGGGGTTCCACTGAAGCTTTCTTT. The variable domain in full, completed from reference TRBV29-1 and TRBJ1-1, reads SAVISQKPSRDICQRGTSLTIQCQVDSQVTMMFWYRQQPGQSLTLIATANQGSEATYESGFVIDKFPISRPNLTFSTLTVSNMSPEDSSIYLCSARRGSTEAFFGQGTRLTVV.

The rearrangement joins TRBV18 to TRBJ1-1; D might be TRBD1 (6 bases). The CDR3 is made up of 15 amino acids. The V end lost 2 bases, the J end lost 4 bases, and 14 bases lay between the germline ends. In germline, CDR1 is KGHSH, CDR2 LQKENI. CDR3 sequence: CASSPALTGSTEAFF. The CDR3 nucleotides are TGTGCCAGCTCACCAGCCCTGACAGGATCCACTGAAGCTTTCTTT.

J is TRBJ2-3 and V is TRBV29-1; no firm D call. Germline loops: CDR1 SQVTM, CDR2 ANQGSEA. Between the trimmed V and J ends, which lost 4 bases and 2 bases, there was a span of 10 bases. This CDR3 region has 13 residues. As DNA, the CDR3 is TGCAGCGTTGGGCCTTCTTCCACAGATACGCAGTATTTT. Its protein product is CSVGPSSTDTQYF.